This TCR beta chain derives from a study of response to subunit inactivated influenza vaccine. Broader study findings: The authors offered the suggestion that each seasonal influenza vaccination recruits few new T cells.

This clonotype was seen a handful of times. No antigen is known for it. TCRdb re-called the RT-PCR reads through MiXCR, storing one row per CDR3 protein. The sample holds 600,000 to 700,000 distinct CDR3 sequences, around 15% seen once. This CDR3 is 17 amino acids long. V gave up 0 bases and J gave up 5 bases; unmatched junction bases: 9. Germline CDR1 is SGDLS and CDR2 is YYNGEE. Sequenced material: PBMCs from blood, taken 14 to 15 days before vaccination. The chain uses TRBV9 and TRBJ2-5; TRBD2 agrees at 11 bases. The TCR was taken from a middle-aged man who received an inactivated influenza vaccine. For the CDR3, the DNA is TGTGCCAGCAGCGTAGGCGTGGCGACTAGCGGGACTGAGACCCAGTACTTC. This encodes CASSVGVATSGTETQYF. The full variable domain, in which reference TRBV9 and TRBJ2-5 provide the parts outside the CDR3, is DSGVTQTPKHLITATGQRVTLRCSPRSGDLSVYWYQQSLDQGLQFLIQYYNGEERAKGNILERFSAQQFPDLHSELNLSSLELGDSALYFCASSVGVATSGTETQYFGPGTRLLVL.